The 17 T cell receptor beta chains in this list originate from one sample, sequenced in a study of blood T cell repertoires in COVID-19. Data came from immunoSEQ multiplex PCR; TCRdb stores just in-frame clones and leaves some out. The repertoire consists of about 170,000 clones, with approximately 82% occurring once and the leading ten covering 8% to 11%. Material for sequencing was peripheral blood. The receptors here all came from a woman aged 80 or over with active or convalescent COVID-19.

The V and J genes are TRBV7-3 and TRBJ2-1; no clear D gene. Germline CDR1 is SGHTA and CDR2 is FQGTGA. Trimming shortened V by 0 bases and J by 6 bases, and 9 bases separated the two germline ends. This CDR3 comprises 14 residues. The DNA of the CDR3 is TGTGCCAGCAGCTTAACGTCCCCATCCAATGAGCAGTTCTTC. It codes for CASSLTSPSNEQFF.

This chain links TRBV10-3 with TRBJ2-5; D may be TRBD2 (5 bases). CDR1 and CDR2 from the germline V gene are ENHRY and SYGVKD. Trimming shortened V by 3 bases and J by 5 bases, and 7 bases separated the two germline ends. The CDR3 consists of 12 residues. The CDR3 DNA is TGTGCCATCAGTGAAGGAGGCGAGACCCAGTACTTC. This gives the protein CAISEGGETQYF.

The genes are TRBV14 and TRBJ2-7; 8 nucleotides align to TRBD1. CDR3 length: 17 residues. V lost 2 bases, J lost 0 bases, and 9 bases stayed unmatched. CDR1 is SGHDN, CDR2 FVKESK, per germline. CDR3 bases: TGTGCCAGCAGCCAATCATCGACAGGGGCCAGCTCCTACGAGCAGTACTTC. As protein: CASSQSSTGASSYEQYF.

The chain uses TRBV5-4 and TRBJ1-2; the match to TRBD1 covers 7 bases. The CDR3 loop spans 15 amino acids. Germline V CDR1 and CDR2: SGHNT, YYREEE (reference sequence). V lost 0 bases to trimming and J lost 1 base; unmatched junction nucleotides: 3. The CDR3 DNA sequence: TGTGCCAGCAGCTTGGCAAGGGGGCTTAACTATGGCTACACCTTC. It encodes CASSLARGLNYGYTF. Full variable domain (missing parts from reference TRBV5-4 and TRBJ1-2): ETGVTQSPTHLIKTRGQQVTLRCSSQSGHNTVSWYQQALGQGPQFIFQYYREEENGRGNFPPRFSGLQFPNYSSELNVNALELDDSALYLCASSLARGLNYGYTFGSGTRLTVV.

The V and J genes are TRBV28 and TRBJ2-1; 9 bases match TRBD1. V lost 5 bases, J lost 5 bases, and 7 bases stayed unmatched. From germline, CDR1 is MDHEN and CDR2 SYDVKM. This CDR3 is built from 15 residues. In DNA, the CDR3 is TGTGCCAGCAGTGCGGGACAGGGTTTCCACAATGAGCAGTTCTTC. It specifies CASSAGQGFHNEQFF.

CDR3 amino acids: CASSPSGQGLHYGYTF. The CDR3 DNA is TGTGCCAGCAGCCCATCTGGCCAGGGGCTACACTATGGCTACACCTTC. This chain links TRBV28 with TRBJ1-2; the D gene is possibly TRBD1 (6 bases). Trimming took 6 bases from V and 3 from J, leaving 20 bases between them. CDR1 and CDR2 (germline): MDHEN, SYDVKM. CDR3 length: 16 residues.

As concerns this clone: The same CDR3 also results from other DNA sequences found in this sample. The chain is built from TRBV19 and TRBJ1-5, with unresolved D. The V end was cut by 0 bases, the J end by 5 bases, with 5 bases between. Germline V gene lookup returns CDR1 LNHDA and CDR2 SQIVND (reference sequence). The CDR3 runs to 13 residues. The CDR3 here is CASSIDRDQPQHF. The CDR3, as DNA: TGTGCCAGTAGTATAGATCGTGATCAGCCCCAGCATTTT.

The J gene is TRBJ2-1, the V gene TRBV5-1; TRBD2 might be the D (6 bases). This CDR3 has 15 residues. In germline, CDR1 is SGHRS, CDR2 YFSETQ. With 0 bases removed from V and 7 bases from J, the gap between germline ends came to 14 bases. The CDR3 here is CASSLGAGDLNEQFF. In DNA form, the CDR3 reads TGCGCCAGCAGCTTGGGAGCGGGTGATCTTAATGAGCAGTTCTTC.

The rearrangement uses TRBV20-1 and TRBJ1-2, with a possible D match to TRBD1 (5 bases). CDR3 length: 13 amino acids. V was trimmed by 3 bases and J by 4 bases, leaving 12 bases between them. CDR1 DFQATT and CDR2 SNEGSKA come from the germline V gene (reference sequence). The CDR3 region has the DNA TGCAGTGCTAGTGACAGTAATATCTATGGCTACACCTTC. This encodes CSASDSNIYGYTF.

The chain combines TRBV7-9 with TRBJ1-2, with D possibly being TRBD1 (5 bases). The CDR3 extends over 14 amino acids. V gave up 5 bases and J gave up 3 bases, with 13 bases separating them. CDR1 is SEHNR, CDR2 FQNEAQ, per germline (reference sequence). DNA for the CDR3: TGTGCCAGCAGCCAAACGGGACTTCACTATGGCTACACCTTC. Amino acid sequence: CASSQTGLHYGYTF. Full variable domain (missing parts from reference TRBV7-9 and TRBJ1-2): DTGVSQNPRHKITKRGQNVTFRCDPISEHNRLYWYRQTLGQGPEFLTYFQNEAQLEKSRLLSDRFSAERPKGSFSTLEIQRTEQGDSAMYLCASSQTGLHYGYTFGSGTRLTVV.

J is TRBJ2-5 and V is TRBV5-1; D is uncertain. The germline V gene has CDR1 SGHRS and CDR2 YFSETQ. V was cut by 6 bases and J by 4 bases, with 13 bases left in between. There are 13 residues in the CDR3. CDR3 residues: CASTSPLGETQYF. The DNA of the CDR3 is TGCGCCAGCACTTCCCCCCTCGGAGAGACCCAGTACTTC.

The chain recombines TRBV28 with TRBJ1-2, with D perhaps TRBD1 (6 bases). The CDR3 loop spans 13 amino acids. The germline CDR1 and CDR2 sequences are MDHEN and SYDVKM. V gave up 5 bases and J gave up 8 bases, with 15 bases separating them. The CDR3 loop reads CASSGGAGQGYTF. The CDR3 DNA sequence: TGTGCCAGCAGTGGGGGCGCAGGTCAAGGCTACACCTTC.

The chain couples TRBV7-8 to TRBJ2-3, with 11 bases lining up with TRBD2. Germline CDR1 reads SGHVS; CDR2 reads FQNEAQ. The trim removed 2 bases at V and 1 base at J, leaving 2 bases unmatched. The CDR3 contains 16 residues. The CDR3 DNA is TGTGCCAGCAGCTTAAAACTAGCGGGAGGCACAGATACGCAGTATTTT. This encodes CASSLKLAGGTDTQYF.

The chain joins TRBV5-6 to TRBJ1-2; the D is unclear. V was shortened by 0 bases and J by 11 bases, with 14 bases between the two germline ends. The CDR3 sequence is 13 residues long. The germline CDR1 and CDR2 sequences are SGHDT and YYEEEE. CDR3 nucleotide sequence: TGTGCCAGCAGCTTGGGGGCAGTCCCTGGATACACCTTC. Its translation: CASSLGAVPGYTF.

This clone was seen at least ten times. CDR3 DNA: TGCGCCAGCAGCCAAGATGTCCGGCGGGAGGGCCTCGACGAGCAGTACTTC. This codes for CASSQDVRREGLDEQYF. The rearrangement uses TRBV4-1 and TRBJ2-7; 9 nucleotides match TRBD2. CDR3 length: 17 amino acids. Trimming took 0 bases from V and 5 from J; bases not matched to a gene: 11. The germline gives CDR1 MGHRA, CDR2 YSYEKL.

The V call is TRBV19, the J call TRBJ2-7, with 8 bases lining up with TRBD1. Losses at the gene ends were 2 bases for V and 3 bases for J; bases not matched to a gene: 3. CDR3 size: 14 residues. CDR1 LNHDA and CDR2 SQIVND come from the germline V gene (reference sequence). The CDR3 nucleotides are TGTGCCAGTAGTATAAACAGGGGGGTCTACGAGCAGTACTTC. Its translation: CASSINRGVYEQYF.

J is TRBJ1-3 and V is TRBV11-3; D not resolved. With 0 bases removed from V and 3 bases from J, the gap between germline ends came to 3 bases. Per germline, CDR1 SGHNT and CDR2 YENEEA. This CDR3 contains 13 residues. The CDR3: CASSLEYGNTIYF. The CDR3 DNA follows: TGTGCCAGCAGCTTAGAATATGGAAACACCATATATTTT.